The 29 T cell receptor beta chains presented below share a single source sample, sequenced in a study of Tregs in tolerant kidney transplant recipients. Some clones are missing from TCRdb's copy, which holds only in-frame ones; the method was immunoSEQ multiplex PCR. The sample comprises 110,000 or so clones, roughly 90% of which are singletons, and 0.34% rests with the top ten. The sample here was CD4+ T cells from blood, taken before the transplant. All receptors derive from a human donor who received a combined kidney and bone marrow transplant.

The rearrangement uses TRBV2 and TRBJ2-7, with TRBD1 as a possible D gene (6 bases). V was clipped by 7 bases and J by 5 bases, with 18 bases between them. CDR3 length equals 14 residues. CDR1 is SNHLY and CDR2 is FYNNEI in the germline V gene. The CDR3 DNA is TGTGCCAGCATACGTAGGCAGGGGAGAAACGAGCAGTACTTC. It translates to CASIRRQGRNEQYF. Full variable domain (remainder filled in from reference TRBV2 and TRBJ2-7): EPEVTQTPSHQVTQMGQEVILRCVPISNHLYFYWYRQILGQKVEFLVSFYNNEISEKSEIFDDQFSVERPDGSNFTLKIRSTKLEDSAMYFCASIRRQGRNEQYFGPGTRLTVT.

The genes are TRBV19 and TRBJ2-1; maybe TRBD2 (6 bases). There are 15 residues in the CDR3. The V end lost 10 bases, the J end lost 2 bases, and 18 bases lay between the germline ends. Germline V gene data show CDR1 as LNHDA and CDR2 as SQIVND (reference sequence). The CDR3 here is CATSSAGGTYNEQFF. The CDR3 DNA sequence: TGTGCCACCTCTAGCGCCGGAGGCACCTACAATGAGCAGTTCTTC.

The chain carries TRBV10-2 and TRBJ2-2; D gene unclear. The germline V gene encodes CDR1 WSHSY and CDR2 SAAADI. CDR3 length equals 11 residues. V lost 6 bases and J lost 4, with 3 bases in between. CDR3 sequence (DNA): TGCGCCAGCAGCGTCACCGGGGAGCTGTTTTTT. This translates into CASSVTGELFF.

This rearrangement joins TRBV7-9 to TRBJ1-3; 7 bases align to TRBD1. The CDR3 contains 17 residues. Trimming took 0 bases from V and 0 from J; bases not matched to a gene: 5. Germline V lookup: CDR1 SEHNR, CDR2 FQNEAQ (reference sequence). The DNA of the CDR3 is TGTGCCAGCAGCTTAGCGAGGCCAGGGGGCTCTGGAAACACCATATATTTT. Translation: CASSLARPGGSGNTIYF.

This sequence joins TRBV29-1 and TRBJ1-2; 7 positions match TRBD1. V was pared by 4 bases and J by 0 bases, with 8 bases of the junction left unmatched. CDR3 length equals 15 residues. Germline assignment: CDR1 SQVTM and CDR2 ANQGSEA. The CDR3 DNA is TGCAGCGTTGGGTCGGGCAGGGGGACTAACTATGGCTACACCTTC. Its protein product is CSVGSGRGTNYGYTF.

This chain joins TRBV29-1 and TRBJ2-3; D is undetermined. The CDR3 loop spans 13 amino acids. Trimming removed 5 bases from V and 4 bases from J, with 13 bases in between. CDR1 SQVTM and CDR2 ANQGSEA come from the germline V gene. CDR3: CSVTSVSADTQYF. For the CDR3, the DNA is TGCAGCGTTACAAGTGTCAGCGCAGATACGCAGTATTTT.

The rearrangement links TRBV7-9 to TRBJ1-5; D remains ambiguous. The CDR3 spans 13 residues. V shed 2 bases and J shed 5 bases, with 7 bases lying between them. Looked up from germline, CDR1 is SEHNR and CDR2 is FQNEAQ (reference sequence). The DNA of the CDR3 is TGTGCCAGCAGCTTAATCCCCGATCAGCCCCAGCATTTT. Its protein product is CASSLIPDQPQHF.

The V gene is TRBV5-1, the J gene TRBJ2-1, with 9 bases matching TRBD2. Germline V CDR1 and CDR2: SGHRS, YFSETQ. V dropped 0 bases and J dropped 14; count of bases not matched to a gene: 6. The CDR3 covers 13 residues. CDR3 in amino acids: CASSLESGGPKFF. CDR3 nucleotides: TGCGCCAGCAGCTTGGAGAGCGGGGGGCCTAAGTTCTTC.

This rearrangement joins TRBV19 to TRBJ1-5; 7 positions match TRBD1. CDR3 length equals 15 residues. The V gene end was trimmed by 6 bases and the J gene end by 8 bases; junction bases not matched to a gene: 13. Germline CDR1 is LNHDA and CDR2 is SQIVND (reference sequence). Here the CDR3 DNA reads TGTGCCAGTAGCCTCGGACAGGTCCGTGGAGAGCCCCAGCATTTT. Protein sequence: CASSLGQVRGEPQHF.

The V call is TRBV5-4, the J call TRBJ2-1; D perhaps matches TRBD1 (7 bases). The V end was cut by 3 bases, the J end by 9 bases, with 22 bases between. This CDR3 contains 16 residues. Per the germline V gene, CDR1 is SGHNT and CDR2 is YYREEE (reference sequence). Here the CDR3 reads CASSSPWGRGDPEQFF. CDR3 DNA: TGTGCCAGCAGCTCCCCCTGGGGCAGGGGGGACCCTGAGCAGTTCTTC. The full variable domain, its missing parts supplied by reference TRBV5-4 and TRBJ2-1, is ETGVTQSPTHLIKTRGQQVTLRCSSQSGHNTVSWYQQALGQGPQFIFQYYREEENGRGNFPPRFSGLQFPNYSSELNVNALELDDSALYLCASSSPWGRGDPEQFFGPGTRLTVL.

The V gene is TRBV15, the J gene TRBJ2-7, with D tentatively TRBD1 (6 bases). The germline V gene has CDR1 LNHNV and CDR2 YYDKDF (reference sequence). The V end lost 1 base, the J end lost 5 bases, and 15 bases lay between the germline ends. This CDR3 comprises 15 residues. CDR3 bases: TGTGCCACCAGCAGAGGAGGGGGAGTGGTAAACGAGCAGTACTTC. Its translation: CATSRGGGVVNEQYF.

CDR3 protein: CASRTQGIRTQYF. The CDR3 DNA reads as TGTGCCAGCAGAACCCAGGGGATTCGGACCCAGTACTTC. V usage is TRBV6-5 and J usage is TRBJ2-5; a weak D match, TRBD1 (6 bases). Trimming shortened V by 6 bases and J by 7 bases, and 15 bases separated the two germline ends. This CDR3 spans 13 amino acids. The germline V gene encodes CDR1 MNHEY and CDR2 SVGAGI.

The chain employs TRBV7-9 and TRBJ2-5; 7 bases map to TRBD2. This CDR3 is 17 amino acids long. J was trimmed by 4 bases and V by 2 bases; bases with no gene match: 13. The germline V gene encodes CDR1 SEHNR and CDR2 FQNEAQ (reference sequence). The CDR3 spells CASSLYLPSGTRETQYF. In DNA, the CDR3 is TGTGCCAGCAGCTTATACCTCCCCAGCGGGACCAGAGAGACCCAGTACTTC.

The chain carries TRBV29-1 and TRBJ2-3, with 7 bases aligning to TRBD2. The V gene's germline CDR1 is SQVTM and CDR2 ANQGSEA. This CDR3 is 13 amino acids long. The V gene end was trimmed by 6 bases and the J gene end by 2 bases; junction bases not matched to a gene: 5. The CDR3 bases are TGCAGCGTCATCCGGGACTACACAGATACGCAGTATTTT. This codes for CSVIRDYTDTQYF.

J is TRBJ2-1 and V is TRBV6-5; D uncertain. V was shortened by 3 bases and J by 7 bases, with 4 bases between the two germline ends. The length of the CDR3 is 11 residues. Germline V CDR1 and CDR2: MNHEY, SVGAGI. CDR3 region: CASSYLNEQFF. The CDR3 DNA is TGTGCCAGCAGTTATCTGAATGAGCAGTTCTTC.

The chain carries TRBV29-1 and TRBJ1-1; D is unresolved. Germline-derived CDR1 and CDR2 are SQVTM and ANQGSEA. V dropped 7 bases and J dropped 5 bases, with 14 bases sitting between them. The CDR3 is 12 amino acids. The CDR3 here is CSGTTGGTEAFF. CDR3 coding DNA: TGCAGCGGAACCACCGGCGGGACTGAAGCTTTCTTT. The variable domain in full, completed from reference TRBV29-1 and TRBJ1-1, reads SAVISQKPSRDICQRGTSLTIQCQVDSQVTMMFWYRQQPGQSLTLIATANQGSEATYESGFVIDKFPISRPNLTFSTLTVSNMSPEDSSIYLCSGTTGGTEAFFGQGTRLTVV.

The chain recombines TRBV5-1 with TRBJ2-7; 11 bases fit TRBD2. This CDR3 spans 14 amino acids. In germline, CDR1 is SGHRS, CDR2 YFSETQ. Germline trimming cut 0 bases from V and 5 bases from J; bases unmatched to any gene: 1. CDR3 DNA sequence: TGCGCCAGCAGCTTGGAACTAGCGGGAGACGAGCAGTACTTC. Translated, it gives CASSLELAGDEQYF.

This chain uses TRBV12-2 with TRBJ1-1; the D call of TRBD1 is as the table states it, not checked on the DNA. TRBV12-2 is recorded as a pseudogene. The CDR3 has 18 amino acids. CDR3 loop: CASRLEPTWGPMNTEAFF. The CDR3, as DNA: TGTGCAAGTCGCTTAGAGCCAACGTGGGGGCCCATGAACACTGAAGCTTTCTTT.

The rearrangement joins TRBV19 to TRBJ2-7, with D possibly being TRBD1 (5 bases). Germline loops: CDR1 LNHDA, CDR2 SQIVND (reference sequence). Trimming cost V 6 bases and J 4 bases, with 10 bases left between them. The CDR3 is made up of 12 amino acids. The CDR3 nucleotides read TGTGCCAGTAGAGGGCAGGGTTACGAGCAGTACTTC. This sequence encodes CASRGQGYEQYF.

The chain couples TRBV9 to TRBJ2-7; D possibly corresponds to TRBD1 (5 bases). The length of the CDR3 is 15 residues. Germline-derived CDR1 and CDR2 are SGDLS and YYNGEE. V gave up 0 bases and J gave up 4 bases, with 14 bases separating them. CDR3 sequence reads: CASSVGGGGAYEQYF. In DNA, the CDR3 is TGTGCCAGCAGCGTAGGCGGCGGTGGGGCTTACGAGCAGTACTTC. The full variable domain, completed using reference TRBV9 and TRBJ2-7, is DSGVTQTPKHLITATGQRVTLRCSPRSGDLSVYWYQQSLDQGLQFLIQYYNGEERAKGNILERFSAQQFPDLHSELNLSSLELGDSALYFCASSVGGGGAYEQYFGPGTRLTVT.

The table lists this clone with a few counts. The chain employs TRBV7-7 and TRBJ1-6; perhaps TRBD1 as D (5 bases). Germline CDR1 SSHAT, CDR2 FNYEAQ (reference sequence). The CDR3 runs 13 residues. Trimming stripped 5 bases from V and 9 bases from J, with 11 bases between. In DNA, the CDR3 is TGTGCCAGCAGCCCCTTGGGGGGTTCACCCCTCCACTTT. Translated, it gives CASSPLGGSPLHF.

The V gene is TRBV6-5, the J gene TRBJ2-3; the match to TRBD2 covers 8 bases. The germline CDR1 and CDR2 sequences are MNHEY and SVGAGI. The J segment lost 0 bases and the V segment lost 5 bases, leaving 4 bases of the junction unmatched. The CDR3 totals 15 residues. The CDR3 here is CASSRGGFSTDTQYF. The CDR3 DNA is TGTGCCAGCAGTCGGGGGGGTTTTAGCACAGATACGCAGTATTTT.

V usage is TRBV6-1 and J usage is TRBJ2-7, with 8 bases fitting TRBD1. CDR1 is MNHNS and CDR2 is SASEGT in the germline V gene. The CDR3 totals 16 residues. The V gene end was trimmed by 2 bases and the J gene end by 3 bases; junction bases not matched to a gene: 9. CDR3 protein: CASSEQPGTGYYEQYF. CDR3 in DNA: TGTGCCAGCAGTGAACAACCCGGGACAGGATACTACGAGCAGTACTTC.

The chain has TRBV6-5 and TRBJ1-1, with TRBD1 matching over 7 bases. This CDR3 region has 16 residues. Per germline, CDR1 MNHEY and CDR2 SVGAGI. V dropped 0 bases and J dropped 1; count of bases not matched to a gene: 5. CDR3 nucleotides: TGTGCCAGCAGTTACTCTCAGGGGGTGAGGAACACTGAAGCTTTCTTT. Protein product: CASSYSQGVRNTEAFF.

The chain links TRBV28 to TRBJ2-1; D is possibly TRBD2 (6 bases). Trimming removed 11 bases from V and 4 bases from J, with 15 bases in between. The CDR3 contains 13 residues. CDR1 and CDR2 from the germline V gene are MDHEN and SYDVKM. CDR3 protein: CAGGAGPYNEQFF. CDR3 in DNA: TGTGCCGGCGGGGCTGGCCCTTACAATGAGCAGTTCTTC. Full variable domain (outside the CDR3, taken from reference TRBV28 and TRBJ2-1): DVKVTQSSRYLVKRTGEKVFLECVQDMDHENMFWYRQDPGLGLRLIYFSYDVKMKEKGDIPEGYSVSREKKERFSLILESASTNQTSMYLCAGGAGPYNEQFFGPGTRLTVL.

The chain recombines TRBV6-5 with TRBJ2-2; a possible D gene is TRBD1 (6 bases). With 0 bases removed from V and 7 bases from J, the gap between germline ends came to 12 bases. The CDR3 extends over 15 amino acids. Looked up from germline, CDR1 is MNHEY and CDR2 is SVGAGI. The CDR3 protein is CASSYSMAGVGELFF. DNA for the CDR3: TGTGCCAGCAGTTACTCGATGGCAGGGGTCGGGGAGCTGTTTTTT.

The chain recombines TRBV9 with TRBJ1-2, with 7 bases that match TRBD1. J gave up 6 bases and V 4 bases, and 9 bases lay outside the gene matches. Per the germline V gene, CDR1 is SGDLS and CDR2 is YYNGEE. The CDR3 totals 14 residues. The chain's CDR3 is CASSTRQGLDGYTF. DNA for the CDR3: TGTGCCAGCAGCACCCGACAGGGATTGGATGGCTACACCTTC.

This clone was picked up a small number of times. CDR3: CASSSRSGGETQYF. In DNA, the CDR3 is TGTGCCAGCAGCTCCCGTAGCGGGGGGGAGACCCAGTACTTC. The chain combines TRBV5-4 with TRBJ2-5; 10 bases fit TRBD2. There are 14 residues in the CDR3. After removal of 3 bases from V and 5 bases from J, the junction contained 4 bases not matched to a gene. Germline-derived CDR1 and CDR2 are SGHNT and YYREEE (reference sequence).

This clone has a single count. CDR3 sequence reads: CASSIDLGFQPQHF. For the CDR3, the DNA is TGTGCCAGTAGTATAGATCTCGGGTTTCAGCCCCAGCATTTT. The chain employs TRBV19 and TRBJ1-5; D remains ambiguous. Trimming left V 0 bases short and J 6 bases short, with 9 bases between. The germline V gene has CDR1 LNHDA and CDR2 SQIVND (reference sequence). This CDR3 has 14 amino acids.